This TCR beta chain comes out of a study of molecular identifiers for immune sequencing clone quantification. Points from the study as a whole: Clones above 20 RNA copies contained over 97% of effector molecules and under 1% of naive molecules. Jurkat TCR RNA that was spiked in from one cell was reportedly detectable among one million naive cells.

This clonotype was recorded many times. The antigen is undetermined. Previously described methods and listed TCR primers produced bulk TCR libraries. TCRdb redid the calling of the PCR reads with MiXCR, one entry per CDR3 protein. The table lists 600,000 to 650,000 distinct CDR3 sequences, about 20% of them singletons, with around 0.86% in the top ten. CD8+CD4-CCR7+CD45RA+ sorting gave the naive CD8 T cells. The sample taken for sequencing was naive CD8+ T cells from blood, with Jurkat cell RNA spiked in. As to subset: FACS-sorted CD8+CD4-CCR7+CD45RA+ naive T cells. The sequence came from a human donor in good health. Some libraries in this study had Jurkat cell RNA spiked in.

DNA for the CDR3: TGCGCCAGCAGTGAGTGGTCCGAGGCGAGGCTATCCGTGTACCAAGAGACCCAGTACTTC. The encoded protein is CASSEWSEARLSVYQETQYF. The chain couples TRBV10-2 to TRBJ2-5, with unresolved D. The germline V gene has CDR1 WSHSY and CDR2 SAAADI. This CDR3 has 20 residues. V was shortened by 1 base and J by 0 bases, with 24 bases between the two germline ends.